These 2 T cell receptor beta chains share one sample of origin, sequenced in a study of OX40 agonist ivuxolimab in advanced cancers. Repertoires were generated with immunoSEQ multiplex PCR, while TCRdb's copy carries only in-frame clones and drops some. The table includes around 140,000 clones, about 92% detected once. Sequenced material: CD4+ or CD8+ T cells sorted from blood, taken in a trial of the OX40 agonist ivuxolimab. The receptors were gathered from an adult with an advanced solid tumor such as melanoma, head and neck, liver or kidney cancer.

The V and J genes are TRBV4-1 and TRBJ2-5; D might be TRBD1 or TRBD2, each matching 6 bases. Trimming shortened V by 5 bases and J by 5 bases, and 24 bases separated the two germline ends. In germline, CDR1 is MGHRA, CDR2 YSYEKL. This CDR3 region has 17 residues. The CDR3: CASSILVTVPGAETQYF. The CDR3 nucleotides are TGCGCCAGCAGCATTCTTGTCACGGTGCCGGGGGCGGAGACCCAGTACTTC.

The gene calls are TRBV4-3 and TRBJ1-1; no clear D. The germline V gene encodes CDR1 LGHNA and CDR2 YSLEER. The CDR3 loop spans 15 amino acids. Trimming removed 4 bases from V and 0 bases from J, with 12 bases in between. This chain's CDR3 is CASSPSDRLNTEAFF. DNA for the CDR3: TGCGCCAGCAGCCCCTCGGACCGGCTGAACACTGAAGCTTTCTTT.